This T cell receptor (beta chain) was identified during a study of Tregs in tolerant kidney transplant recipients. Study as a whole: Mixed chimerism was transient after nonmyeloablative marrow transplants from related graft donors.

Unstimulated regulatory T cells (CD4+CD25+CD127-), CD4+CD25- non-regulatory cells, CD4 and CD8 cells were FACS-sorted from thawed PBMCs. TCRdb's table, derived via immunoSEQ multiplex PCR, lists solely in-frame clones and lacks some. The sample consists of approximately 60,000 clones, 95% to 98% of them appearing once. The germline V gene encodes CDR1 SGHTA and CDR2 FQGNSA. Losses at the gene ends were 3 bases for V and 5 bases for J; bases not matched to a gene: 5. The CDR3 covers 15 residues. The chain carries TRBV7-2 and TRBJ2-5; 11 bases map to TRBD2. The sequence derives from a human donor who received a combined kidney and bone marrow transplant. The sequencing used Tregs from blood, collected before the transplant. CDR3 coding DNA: TGTGCCAGCAGCTTTGGAGGACTAGCGGGCGAGACCCAGTACTTC. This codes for CASSFGGLAGETQYF.